One TCR beta chain is described in this entry. The antigen is unknown. TCR beta VDJ and CDR3 profiling used genomic DNA as template. TCRdb redid the calling of the reads with MiXCR, one entry per CDR3 protein. The sample lists about 160,000 distinct CDR3 sequences, 70% to 75% occurring once. An expansion of CD8+CD57+ cells by flow cytometry had been shown in patients chosen for sequencing. Germline V lookup: CDR1 MRHNA, CDR2 SNTAGT. Trimming removed 2 bases at V and 7 bases at J, with 17 bases between. The CDR3 sequence is 15 residues long. This sample is drawn from a study of CD8+CD57+ T cells in acquired aplastic anemia. Study-wide results and caveats: Roughly 31 CD8+ CDR3 sequences occurred in both the patients and the controls.

The receptor was isolated from a human donor with aplastic anemia. V and J are TRBV6-4 and TRBJ1-1, with TRBD1 as a possible D gene (6 bases). Sequenced material: sorted CD4+, CD8+, or CD8+CD57+ T cells (not recorded which) from PBMCs. CDR3 residues: CASSDRAGAYNEAFF. The CDR3 nucleotides read TGTGCCAGCAGTGACCGAGCGGGGGCCTACAATGAAGCTTTCTTT.